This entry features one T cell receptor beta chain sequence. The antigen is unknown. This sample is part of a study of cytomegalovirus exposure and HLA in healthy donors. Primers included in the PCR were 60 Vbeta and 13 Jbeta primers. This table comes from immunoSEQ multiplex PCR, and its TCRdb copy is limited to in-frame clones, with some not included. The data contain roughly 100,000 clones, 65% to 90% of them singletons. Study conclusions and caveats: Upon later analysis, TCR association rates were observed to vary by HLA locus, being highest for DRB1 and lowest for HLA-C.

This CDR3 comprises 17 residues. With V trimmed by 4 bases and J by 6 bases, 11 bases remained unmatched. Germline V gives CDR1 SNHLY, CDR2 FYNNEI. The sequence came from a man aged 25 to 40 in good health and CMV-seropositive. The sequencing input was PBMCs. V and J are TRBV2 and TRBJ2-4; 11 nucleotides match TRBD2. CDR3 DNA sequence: TGTGCCAGCAGTGTTAGCGGGGGGGGGAATTTAGCAAACATTCAGTACTTC. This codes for CASSVSGGGNLANIQYF.